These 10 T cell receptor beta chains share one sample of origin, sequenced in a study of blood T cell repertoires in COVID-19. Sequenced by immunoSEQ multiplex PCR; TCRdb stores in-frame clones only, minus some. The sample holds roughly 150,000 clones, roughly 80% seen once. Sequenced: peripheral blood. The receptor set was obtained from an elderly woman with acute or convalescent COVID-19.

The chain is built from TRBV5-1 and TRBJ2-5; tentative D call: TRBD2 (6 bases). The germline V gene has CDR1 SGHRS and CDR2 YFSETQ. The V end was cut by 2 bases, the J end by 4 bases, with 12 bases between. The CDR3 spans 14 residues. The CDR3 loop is CASSFGGPGETQYF. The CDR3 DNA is TGCGCCAGCAGCTTCGGAGGGCCAGGAGAGACCCAGTACTTC.

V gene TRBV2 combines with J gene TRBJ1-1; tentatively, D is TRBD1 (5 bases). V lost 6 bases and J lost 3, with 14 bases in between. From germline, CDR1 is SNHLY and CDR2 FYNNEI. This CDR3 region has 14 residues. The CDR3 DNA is TGTGCCAGCAGGGACACTTATAGGGACACTGAAGCTTTCTTT. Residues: CASRDTYRDTEAFF.

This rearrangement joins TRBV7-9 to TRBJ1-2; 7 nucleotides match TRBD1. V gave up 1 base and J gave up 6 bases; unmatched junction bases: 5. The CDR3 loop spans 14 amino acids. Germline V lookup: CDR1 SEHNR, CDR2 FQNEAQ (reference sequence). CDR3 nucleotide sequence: TGTGCCAGCAGCTTAGACAGGGGTAGAAATGGCTACACCTTC. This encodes CASSLDRGRNGYTF.

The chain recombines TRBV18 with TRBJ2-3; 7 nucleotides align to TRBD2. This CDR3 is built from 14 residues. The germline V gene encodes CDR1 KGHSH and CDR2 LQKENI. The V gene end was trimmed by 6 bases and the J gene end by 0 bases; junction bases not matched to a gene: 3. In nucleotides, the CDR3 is TGTGCCAGCTCCCGGGACTATAGCACAGATACGCAGTATTTT. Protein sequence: CASSRDYSTDTQYF.

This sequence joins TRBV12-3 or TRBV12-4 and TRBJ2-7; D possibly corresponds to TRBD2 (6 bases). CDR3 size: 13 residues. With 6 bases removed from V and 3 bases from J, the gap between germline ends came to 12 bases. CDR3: CASSQGLGYEQYF. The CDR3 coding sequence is TGTGCCAGCAGCCAGGGACTGGGCTACGAGCAGTACTTC.

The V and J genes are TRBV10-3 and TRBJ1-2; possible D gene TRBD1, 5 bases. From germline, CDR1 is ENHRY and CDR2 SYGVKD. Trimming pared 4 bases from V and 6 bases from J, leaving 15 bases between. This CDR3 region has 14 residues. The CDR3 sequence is CAISAQGLGNGYTF. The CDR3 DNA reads TGTGCCATCAGTGCCCAGGGCCTAGGCAATGGCTACACCTTC.

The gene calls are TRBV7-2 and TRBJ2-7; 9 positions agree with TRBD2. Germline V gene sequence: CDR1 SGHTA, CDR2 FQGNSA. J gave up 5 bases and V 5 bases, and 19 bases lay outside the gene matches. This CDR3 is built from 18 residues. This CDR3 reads CASSPRGLAGSSRNEQYF. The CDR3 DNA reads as TGTGCCAGCAGCCCACGGGGACTAGCAGGGTCCTCGAGGAACGAGCAGTACTTC. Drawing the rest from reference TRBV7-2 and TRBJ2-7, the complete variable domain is GAGVSQSPSNKVTEKGKDVELRCDPISGHTALYWYRQSLGQGLEFLIYFQGNSAPDKSGLPSDRFSAERTGGSVSTLTIQRTQQEDSAVYLCASSPRGLAGSSRNEQYFGPGTRLTVT.

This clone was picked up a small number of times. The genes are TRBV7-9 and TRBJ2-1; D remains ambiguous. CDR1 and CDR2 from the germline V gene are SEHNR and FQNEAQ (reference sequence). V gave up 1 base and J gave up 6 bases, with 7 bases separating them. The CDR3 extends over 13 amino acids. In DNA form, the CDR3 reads TGTGCCAGCAGCTTAGTCGGCGGCAATGAGCAGTTCTTC. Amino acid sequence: CASSLVGGNEQFF.

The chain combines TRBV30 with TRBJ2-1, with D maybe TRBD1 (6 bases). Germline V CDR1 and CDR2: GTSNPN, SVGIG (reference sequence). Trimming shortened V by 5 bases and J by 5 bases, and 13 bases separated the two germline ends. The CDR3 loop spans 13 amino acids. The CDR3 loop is CAWGQGFDNEQFF. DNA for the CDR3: TGTGCCTGGGGCCAGGGGTTCGACAATGAGCAGTTCTTC.

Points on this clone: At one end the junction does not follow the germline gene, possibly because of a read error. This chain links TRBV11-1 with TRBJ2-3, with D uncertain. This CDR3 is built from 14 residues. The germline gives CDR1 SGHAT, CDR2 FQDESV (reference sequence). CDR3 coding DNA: TGTGCCAGCAGTTTAGGGTTTTACGGAGATACGCAGTATTTT. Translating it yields CASSLGFYGDTQYF.